Below, 30 T cell receptor beta chains from the same sample are listed, as sequenced in a study of shared clonotypes between healthy human individuals. TCRdb's table, derived via immunoSEQ multiplex PCR, lists solely in-frame clones and lacks some. The sample holds millions of clones, 95% seen once. Sequencing was performed on naive CD4+ T cells sorted from blood. Subset specified: CD45RA+ positively selected. The receptor source for this set is a man aged 18 to 29 in good health.

The chain joins TRBV5-1 to TRBJ1-1; no reliable D call. There are 14 residues in the CDR3. With 4 bases removed from V and 1 base from J, the gap between germline ends came to 11 bases. CDR1 SGHRS and CDR2 YFSETQ come from the germline V gene. CDR3 in amino acids: CASSASTANTEAFF. CDR3 nucleotides: TGCGCCAGCAGCGCTAGTACAGCGAACACTGAAGCTTTCTTT.

About this clone: The sample contains more than one DNA sequence encoding this CDR3. This rearrangement joins TRBV5-1 to TRBJ2-7; D is undetermined. Germline CDR1 reads SGHRS; CDR2 reads YFSETQ. V dropped 5 bases and J dropped 2 bases, with 5 bases sitting between them. This CDR3 has 11 amino acids. CDR3 in amino acids: CASRGTYEQYF. The CDR3 DNA is TGCGCCAGCAGGGGTACCTACGAGCAGTACTTC.

The chain uses TRBV5-6 and TRBJ2-7; 10 bases are a match to TRBD1. Trimming removed 4 bases from V and 2 bases from J; junction bases left unmatched: 6. The CDR3 totals 15 residues. In germline, CDR1 is SGHDT, CDR2 YYEEEE. The CDR3 spells CASSPGTGATYEQYF. In DNA form, the CDR3 reads TGTGCCAGCAGCCCAGGGACAGGGGCTACCTACGAGCAGTACTTC.

V usage is TRBV2 and J usage is TRBJ1-2, with D possibly being TRBD1 (5 bases). V shed 6 bases and J shed 4 bases, with 12 bases lying between them. The CDR3 consists of 13 residues. CDR1 SNHLY and CDR2 FYNNEI come from the germline V gene. The chain's CDR3 is CASRGDSGYGYTF. CDR3 in DNA: TGTGCCAGCAGAGGTGACAGCGGCTATGGCTACACCTTC.

Concerning this clone: Other DNA sequences in this specimen translate into the identical CDR3. Written as DNA, the CDR3 is TGTGCCAGCAGTTACTCTTCCGGGCCAGATACGCAGTATTTT. Its translation is CASSYSSGPDTQYF. The gene calls are TRBV6-5 and TRBJ2-3, with D unresolved. The CDR3 extends over 14 amino acids. The ends were cut back, 0 bases at V and 4 bases at J, with 8 bases in the middle. Germline lookup yields CDR1 MNHEY and CDR2 SVGAGI.

The CDR3 here is CASSAPDLFNEQFF. DNA of the CDR3: TGTGCCAGCAGTGCCCCAGACTTGTTCAATGAGCAGTTCTTC. The V call is TRBV2, the J call TRBJ2-1; D ambiguous. The CDR3 covers 14 residues. V was cut by 4 bases and J by 6 bases, with 13 bases left in between. Germline V gives CDR1 SNHLY, CDR2 FYNNEI. Full variable domain (missing parts from reference TRBV2 and TRBJ2-1): EPEVTQTPSHQVTQMGQEVILRCVPISNHLYFYWYRQILGQKVEFLVSFYNNEISEKSEIFDDQFSVERPDGSNFTLKIRSTKLEDSAMYFCASSAPDLFNEQFFGPGTRLTVL.

The genes are TRBV19 and TRBJ2-2; TRBD1 or TRBD2 may be the D gene (5 bases each). V was shortened by 1 base and J by 4 bases, with 10 bases between the two germline ends. The CDR3 is made up of 15 amino acids. Germline CDR1 is LNHDA and CDR2 is SQIVND (reference sequence). The CDR3 DNA reads TGTGCCAGTAGTATAGGGGGCGCGGGCACCGGGGAGCTGTTTTTT. Encoded protein: CASSIGGAGTGELFF.

The chain employs TRBV6-5 and TRBJ2-7; 7 bases align to TRBD2. V shed 7 bases and J 5 bases; nucleotides not matched to a gene: 11. This CDR3 has 14 residues. Germline CDR1 is MNHEY and CDR2 is SVGAGI. In nucleotides, the CDR3 is TGTGCCAGCACCCCGCGGCGGGACTACCACGAGCAGTACTTC. Translation gives CASTPRRDYHEQYF.

The V call is TRBV9, the J call TRBJ2-3, with a possible D match to TRBD2 (6 bases). Germline-derived CDR1 and CDR2 are SGDLS and YYNGEE. CDR3 length equals 15 residues. Trimming pared 3 bases from V and 4 bases from J, leaving 15 bases between. CDR3 region: CASSEAGTLADTQYF. The CDR3 DNA follows: TGTGCCAGCAGCGAAGCGGGCACTCTCGCAGATACGCAGTATTTT. The complete variable domain, with remaining parts taken from reference TRBV9 and TRBJ2-3, reads DSGVTQTPKHLITATGQRVTLRCSPRSGDLSVYWYQQSLDQGLQFLIQYYNGEERAKGNILERFSAQQFPDLHSELNLSSLELGDSALYFCASSEAGTLADTQYFGPGTRLTVL.

As to this clone: At one end, the junction sequence differs from germline, possibly due to a read error. The chain has TRBV6-1 and TRBJ1-2; D call uncertain. The CDR3 is 15 amino acids. CDR1 MNHNS and CDR2 SASEGT come from the germline V gene. CDR3: CASTEQRTSNYGYTF. CDR3 sequence (DNA): TGTGCCAGCACTGAACAGCGAACCTCTAACTATGGCTACACCTTC.

The chain couples TRBV7-9 to TRBJ2-1; the match to TRBD2 covers 14 bases. The V and J ends lost 5 bases and 7 bases, in that order; junction bases with no gene match: 10. This CDR3 is built from 17 residues. Germline loops: CDR1 SEHNR, CDR2 FQNEAQ (reference sequence). DNA of the CDR3: TGTGCCAGCAGCCCGTACCCTGGGACTAGCGGGAGAAATGAGCAGTTCTTC. It translates to CASSPYPGTSGRNEQFF.

The chain couples TRBV5-1 to TRBJ1-6; D might be TRBD1 (5 bases). The CDR3 sequence is 15 residues long. CDR1 is SGHRS and CDR2 is YFSETQ in the germline V gene. V was cut by 3 bases and J by 3 bases, with 10 bases left in between. CDR3 in DNA: TGCGCCAGCAGCTCGGGGACCTACTATAATTCACCCCTCCACTTT. It yields the protein CASSSGTYYNSPLHF.

The chain links TRBV5-1 to TRBJ2-7; 8 bases match TRBD1. Germline V gene sequence: CDR1 SGHRS, CDR2 YFSETQ. The CDR3 length is 13 residues. V was clipped by 4 bases and J by 8 bases; unmatched bases: 8. The CDR3 is CASSLNQGAQQYF. The DNA for the CDR3 is TGCGCCAGCAGCCTGAATCAGGGGGCACAGCAGTACTTC.

The chain recombines TRBV10-3 with TRBJ2-1, with TRBD2 matching over 11 bases. The CDR3 is 15 residues long. J lost 4 bases, V lost 10 bases, and 9 bases had no gene match. Germline CDR1 reads ENHRY; CDR2 reads SYGVKD. The CDR3 nucleotides are TGTGCCACTTCCGGACTAGCGGGCCCTTACAATGAGCAGTTCTTC. Residues: CATSGLAGPYNEQFF.

The chain combines TRBV13 with TRBJ1-5; 9 positions match TRBD1. CDR3 length: 18 residues. Germline loops: CDR1 PRHDT, CDR2 FYEKMQ (reference sequence). Trimming cost V 2 bases and J 1 base; bases outside gene matches: 9. Here the CDR3 reads CASSLNRGQGKSNQPQHF. The DNA of the CDR3 is TGTGCCAGCAGCTTAAATAGGGGACAGGGTAAGAGCAATCAGCCCCAGCATTTT.

The V and J genes are TRBV11-2 and TRBJ1-1; 7 nucleotides agree with TRBD1. Germline V gives CDR1 SGHAT, CDR2 FQNNGV. The V and J ends lost 3 bases and 5 bases, in that order; junction bases with no gene match: 12. The length of the CDR3 is 16 residues. CDR3 residues: CASSFFGRRGRTEAFF. CDR3 in DNA: TGTGCCAGCAGCTTTTTTGGTCGGAGGGGGCGGACTGAAGCTTTCTTT. The full variable domain, completed using reference TRBV11-2 and TRBJ1-1, is EAGVAQSPRYKIIEKRQSVAFWCNPISGHATLYWYQQILGQGPKLLIQFQNNGVVDDSQLPKDRFSAERLKGVDSTLKIQPAKLEDSAVYLCASSFFGRRGRTEAFFGQGTRLTVV.

The V gene is TRBV6-6, the J gene TRBJ1-2, with D perhaps matching TRBD1 (5 bases). Trimming shortened V by 2 bases and J by 0 bases, and 13 bases separated the two germline ends. Germline CDR1 and CDR2: MNHNY and SVGAGI (reference sequence). CDR3 size: 16 residues. The DNA of the CDR3 is TGTGCCAGCAGTTACCCAGGGTCCTCCTCTAACTATGGCTACACCTTC. This gives the protein CASSYPGSSSNYGYTF.

The genes are TRBV7-2 and TRBJ1-5; possibly TRBD1 for D (6 bases). V lost 5 bases and J 8 bases, leaving 16 bases between the germline ends. Germline CDR1 SGHTA, CDR2 FQGNSA. The CDR3 is 14 residues long. The CDR3 reads CASSPQGTMEPQHF. The DNA of the CDR3 is TGTGCCAGCAGCCCACAGGGTACTATGGAGCCCCAGCATTTT. Based on the CDR3 plus reference TRBV7-2 and TRBJ1-5, the full variable domain is GAGVSQSPSNKVTEKGKDVELRCDPISGHTALYWYRQSLGQGLEFLIYFQGNSAPDKSGLPSDRFSAERTGGSVSTLTIQRTQQEDSAVYLCASSPQGTMEPQHFGDGTRLSIL.

This clone was recorded only once. This specimen includes other DNA sequences encoding the same CDR3. This chain connects TRBV6-5 to TRBJ1-3; D unclear. From germline, CDR1 is MNHEY and CDR2 SVGAGI. The V gene lost 9 bases and the J gene lost 1 base, with 7 bases spanning the gap. The CDR3 extends over 12 amino acids. CDR3 nucleotide sequence: TGTGCCAGTTTATCTTCTGGAAACACCATATATTTT. This gives the protein CASLSSGNTIYF.

The chain employs TRBV11-2 and TRBJ2-3; no definite D call. This CDR3 comprises 12 residues. CDR1 is SGHAT, CDR2 FQNNGV, per germline. Trimming removed 0 bases at V and 8 bases at J, with 6 bases between. The CDR3 here is CASSLDHLTQYF. CDR3 nucleotides: TGTGCCAGCAGCTTAGATCACCTTACGCAGTATTTT.

The chain joins TRBV19 to TRBJ1-4, with D hard to call. This CDR3 has 14 residues. Trimming pared 6 bases from V and 0 bases from J, leaving 8 bases between. The germline V gene has CDR1 LNHDA and CDR2 SQIVND (reference sequence). The CDR3 DNA sequence: TGTGCCAGTAGGGTCACTGCAACTAATGAAAAACTGTTTTTT. Its translation is CASRVTATNEKLFF. The whole variable domain, filled in from reference TRBV19 and TRBJ1-4, reads DGGITQSPKYLFRKEGQNVTLSCEQNLNHDAMYWYRQDPGQGLRLIYYSQIVNDFQKGDIAEGYSVSREKKESFPLTVTSAQKNPTAFYLCASRVTATNEKLFFGSGTQLSVL.

Remarks on this clone: The same CDR3 also results from other DNA sequences found in this sample. V is TRBV7-9 and J is TRBJ2-7, with D unresolved. Trimming stripped 1 base from V and 7 bases from J, with 11 bases between. This CDR3 is built from 13 residues. The germline CDR1 and CDR2 sequences are SEHNR and FQNEAQ (reference sequence). The chain's CDR3 is CASSLGGPGEQYF. The DNA of the CDR3 is TGTGCCAGCAGCTTAGGCGGCCCTGGGGAGCAGTACTTC.

This clone was found once. This sequence joins TRBV5-1 and TRBJ2-2; 9 nucleotides line up with TRBD1. In germline, CDR1 is SGHRS, CDR2 YFSETQ. Trimming removed 0 bases from V and 6 bases from J; junction bases left unmatched: 6. The CDR3 covers 16 residues. CDR3 in DNA: TGCGCCAGCAGCTTGGACAGGGGGCCATCGGCCGGGGAGCTGTTTTTT. Translating it yields CASSLDRGPSAGELFF. The variable domain in full, with the rest retrieved from reference TRBV5-1 and TRBJ2-2, is KAGVTQTPRYLIKTRGQQVTLSCSPISGHRSVSWYQQTPGQGLQFLFEYFSETQRNKGNFPGRFSGRQFSNSRSEMNVSTLELGDSALYLCASSLDRGPSAGELFFGEGSRLTVL.

This clone has just one count. The chain employs TRBV7-9 and TRBJ2-7, with TRBD2 matching 7 bases. V lost 3 bases, J lost 0 bases, and 17 bases stayed unmatched. CDR3 length equals 19 residues. In germline, CDR1 is SEHNR, CDR2 FQNEAQ (reference sequence). Written as DNA, the CDR3 is TGTGCCAGCAGCTTCGGGGACGGTCCCTCGCTAGCGGCCTCCTACGAGCAGTACTTC. This codes for CASSFGDGPSLAASYEQYF.

In the case of this clone: It may be a read error: a sequence one base away is much more abundant. Other DNA sequences from this sample encode an identical CDR3 as well. This chain uses TRBV7-2 with TRBJ1-5; D ambiguous. This CDR3 contains 12 residues. V shed 3 bases and J shed 4 bases, with 4 bases lying between them. Germline-derived CDR1 and CDR2 are SGHTA and FQGNSA. The CDR3 DNA is TGTGCCAGCAGCTTGCCGAATCAGCCCCAGCATTTT. As protein: CASSLPNQPQHF.

The chain recombines TRBV6-6 with TRBJ2-5; D unclear. The CDR3 length is 14 residues. With 1 base removed from V and 5 bases from J, the gap between germline ends came to 11 bases. Germline loops: CDR1 MNHNY, CDR2 SVGAGI (reference sequence). The CDR3 here is CASSYLTVAETQYF. DNA for the CDR3: TGTGCCAGCAGTTACTTGACTGTTGCGGAGACCCAGTACTTC.

The rearrangement uses TRBV7-3 and TRBJ2-2, with TRBD2 matching over 11 bases. This CDR3 region has 15 residues. V was pared by 5 bases and J by 5 bases, with 4 bases of the junction left unmatched. Germline values: CDR1 SGHTA, CDR2 FQGTGA. Here the CDR3 reads CASSGTSGNTGELFF. The CDR3 DNA reads as TGTGCCAGCAGCGGGACTAGCGGCAATACCGGGGAGCTGTTTTTT.

The CDR3 region has the DNA TGCGCCAGCAGACCGGGACAGGGCTCCTCAACTAATGAAAAACTGTTTTTT. Protein sequence: CASRPGQGSSTNEKLFF. The chain carries TRBV5-1 and TRBJ1-4; 9 bases map to TRBD1. The CDR3 contains 17 residues. V gave up 5 bases and J gave up 0 bases; unmatched junction bases: 8. Germline CDR1 reads SGHRS; CDR2 reads YFSETQ.

The rearrangement joins TRBV5-6 to TRBJ1-6, with D perhaps matching TRBD1 (6 bases). The CDR3 consists of 14 residues. CDR1 and CDR2 (germline): SGHDT, YYEEEE. V was cut by 8 bases and J by 9 bases, with 18 bases left in between. The CDR3 nucleotides are TGTGCCAGTGGAGACCCCGGGGGCGTTTCACCCCTCCACTTT. Translated, it gives CASGDPGGVSPLHF. The variable domain in full, with the rest retrieved from reference TRBV5-6 and TRBJ1-6, is DAGVTQSPTHLIKTRGQQVTLRCSPKSGHDTVSWYQQALGQGPQFIFQYYEEEERQRGNFPDRFSGHQFPNYSSELNVNALLLGDSALYLCASGDPGGVSPLHFGNGTRLTVT.

The chain employs TRBV5-1 and TRBJ2-7, with a possible D match to TRBD2 (6 bases). This CDR3 region has 13 residues. Germline-derived CDR1 and CDR2 are SGHRS and YFSETQ. The V end was cut by 6 bases, the J end by 4 bases, with 14 bases between. The CDR3, as DNA: TGCGCCAGCAAATATGACGGAGGGTACGAGCAGTACTTC. The encoded protein is CASKYDGGYEQYF.